This note documents a single T cell receptor beta chain sequence. This entry is derived from a study of T cells expressing NK-cell markers. The CDR3 length is 16 residues. CDR1 and CDR2 from the germline V gene are SQVTM and ANQGSEA. After re-calling the 5' RACE reads, TCRdb lists one entry per CDR3 protein, DNA absent. This table lists about 170,000 distinct CDR3 sequences. The sequence was obtained from a man between 18 and 69 years old in good health. The sample consisted of blood T cells: a sorted CD56 or NKG2C T cell subset, CD4+ or CD8+ T cells, or bulk PBMC T cells (not recorded which). The genes are TRBV29-1 and TRBJ2-3; TCRdb reports TRBD2, a call that lacks DNA to check it against. CDR3 loop: CSVPSPTSGATDTQYF.